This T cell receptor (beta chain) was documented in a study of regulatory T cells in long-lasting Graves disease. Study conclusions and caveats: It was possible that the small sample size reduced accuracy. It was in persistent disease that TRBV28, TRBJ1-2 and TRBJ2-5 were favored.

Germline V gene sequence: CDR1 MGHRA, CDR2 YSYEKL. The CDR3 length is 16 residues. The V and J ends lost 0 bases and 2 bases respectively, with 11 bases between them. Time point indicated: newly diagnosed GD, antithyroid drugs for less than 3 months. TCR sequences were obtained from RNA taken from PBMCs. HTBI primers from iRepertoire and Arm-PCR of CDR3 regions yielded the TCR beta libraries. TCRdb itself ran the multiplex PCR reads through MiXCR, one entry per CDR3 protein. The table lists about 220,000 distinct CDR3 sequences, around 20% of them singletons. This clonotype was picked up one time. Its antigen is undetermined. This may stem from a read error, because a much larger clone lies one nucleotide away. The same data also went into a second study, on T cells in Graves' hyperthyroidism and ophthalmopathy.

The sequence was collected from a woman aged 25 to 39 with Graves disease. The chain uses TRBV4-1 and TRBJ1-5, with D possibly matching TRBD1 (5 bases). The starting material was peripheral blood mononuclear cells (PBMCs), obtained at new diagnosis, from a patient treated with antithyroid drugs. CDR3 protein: CASSQDGGGCNQPQHF. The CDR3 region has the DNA TGCGCCAGCAGCCAAGATGGGGGGGGTTGCAATCAGCCCCAGCATTTT.